This T cell receptor beta chain was profiled in a study of T cell responses to AZD1222 COVID-19 vaccine. Looking at the study overall: Some second doses came at about 4 weeks and others at about 12 weeks; these were pooled. Study results and limitations: Researchers report vaccine-associated CD4 TCRs spanning spike, with dominance at 160-218 and 743-854. Repertoires were collected only later (after the peak T cell response had occurred). The donor group comprised mostly white British people and more females; the analysis possibly underestimated clonal diversity.

Trimming shortened V by 5 bases and J by 2 bases, and 15 bases separated the two germline ends. Germline CDR1 reads MDHEN; CDR2 reads SYDVKM. This CDR3 comprises 15 residues. Turning to this clone: Its antigen remains unknown.

Data came from immunoSEQ multiplex PCR; TCRdb stores just in-frame clones and leaves some out. The sample yields 77,000 or so clones, around 87% seen once. The chain links TRBV28 to TRBJ1-1; D may be TRBD1 (6 bases). The specimen comprised peripheral blood, sampled on day 0 of AZD1222 vaccination. This sequence originates from an adult in good health. CDR3 protein: CASSPPGGPNTEAFF. In DNA form, the CDR3 reads TGTGCCAGCAGTCCCCCCGGGGGGCCTAACACTGAAGCTTTCTTT. Together with reference TRBV28 and TRBJ1-1, the CDR3 gives the full variable domain: DVKVTQSSRYLVKRTGEKVFLECVQDMDHENMFWYRQDPGLGLRLIYFSYDVKMKEKGDIPEGYSVSREKKERFSLILESASTNQTSMYLCASSPPGGPNTEAFFGQGTRLTVV.